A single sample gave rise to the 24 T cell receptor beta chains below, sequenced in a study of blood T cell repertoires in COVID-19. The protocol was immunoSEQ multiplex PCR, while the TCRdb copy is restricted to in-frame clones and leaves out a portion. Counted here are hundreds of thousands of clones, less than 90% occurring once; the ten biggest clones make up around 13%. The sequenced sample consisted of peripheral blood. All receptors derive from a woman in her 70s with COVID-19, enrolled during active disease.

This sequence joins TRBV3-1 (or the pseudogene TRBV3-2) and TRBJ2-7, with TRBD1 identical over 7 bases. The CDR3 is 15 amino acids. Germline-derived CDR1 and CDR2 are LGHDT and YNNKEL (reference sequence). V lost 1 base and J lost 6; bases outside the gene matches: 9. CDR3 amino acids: CASSQGEGDSGEQYF. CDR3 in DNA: TGTGCCAGCAGCCAAGGCGAAGGGGACAGTGGCGAGCAGTACTTC.

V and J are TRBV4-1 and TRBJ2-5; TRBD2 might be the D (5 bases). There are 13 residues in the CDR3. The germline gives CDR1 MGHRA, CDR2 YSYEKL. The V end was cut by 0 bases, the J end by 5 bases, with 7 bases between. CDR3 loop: CASSQDRGETQYF. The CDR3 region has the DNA TGCGCCAGCAGCCAAGATCGCGGGGAGACCCAGTACTTC.

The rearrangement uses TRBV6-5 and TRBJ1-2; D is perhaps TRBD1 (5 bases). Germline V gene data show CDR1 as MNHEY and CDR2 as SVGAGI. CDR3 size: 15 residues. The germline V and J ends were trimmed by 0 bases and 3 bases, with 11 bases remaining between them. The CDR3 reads CASSYSQGNHYGYTF. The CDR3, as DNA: TGTGCCAGCAGTTACTCCCAGGGAAATCACTATGGCTACACCTTC.

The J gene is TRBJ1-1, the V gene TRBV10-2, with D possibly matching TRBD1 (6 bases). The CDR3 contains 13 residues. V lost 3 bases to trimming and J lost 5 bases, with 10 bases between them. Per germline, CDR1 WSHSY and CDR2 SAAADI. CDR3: CASSEGGLTEAFF. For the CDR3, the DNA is TGCGCCAGCAGTGAAGGGGGTTTGACTGAAGCTTTCTTT.

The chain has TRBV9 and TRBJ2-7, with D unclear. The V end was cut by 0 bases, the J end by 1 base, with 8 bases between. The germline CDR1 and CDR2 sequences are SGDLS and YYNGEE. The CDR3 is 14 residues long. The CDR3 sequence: CASSVAGASYEQYF. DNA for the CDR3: TGTGCCAGCAGCGTAGCCGGAGCTTCCTACGAGCAGTACTTC.

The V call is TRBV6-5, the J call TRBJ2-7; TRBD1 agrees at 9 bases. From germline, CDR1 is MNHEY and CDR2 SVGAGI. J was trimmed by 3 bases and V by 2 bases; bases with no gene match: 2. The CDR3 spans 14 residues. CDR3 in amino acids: CASSYGQGIYEQYF. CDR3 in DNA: TGTGCCAGCAGTTACGGACAGGGGATCTACGAGCAGTACTTC.

The CDR3 region is CSVPDSPANYGYTF. The CDR3 bases are TGCAGCGTTCCGGACAGCCCTGCTAACTATGGCTACACCTTC. This sequence joins TRBV29-1 and TRBJ1-2; possibly TRBD1 for D (6 bases). V lost 5 bases and J lost 0, with 13 bases in between. This CDR3 spans 14 amino acids. CDR1 SQVTM and CDR2 ANQGSEA come from the germline V gene.

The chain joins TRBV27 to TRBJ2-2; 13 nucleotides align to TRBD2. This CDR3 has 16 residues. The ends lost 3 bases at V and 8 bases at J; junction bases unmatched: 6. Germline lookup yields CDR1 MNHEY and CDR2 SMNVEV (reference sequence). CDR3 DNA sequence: TGTGCCAGCAGTTTCGGGACTAGCGGGGTCAATGGGGAGCTGTTTTTT. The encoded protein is CASSFGTSGVNGELFF.

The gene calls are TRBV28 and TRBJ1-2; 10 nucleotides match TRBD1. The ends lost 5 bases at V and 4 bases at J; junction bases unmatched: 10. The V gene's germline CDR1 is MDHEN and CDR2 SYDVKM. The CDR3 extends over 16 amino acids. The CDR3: CASSLTRTGGAYGYTF. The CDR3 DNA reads TGTGCCAGCAGTCTTACTCGGACAGGGGGTGCCTATGGCTACACCTTC.

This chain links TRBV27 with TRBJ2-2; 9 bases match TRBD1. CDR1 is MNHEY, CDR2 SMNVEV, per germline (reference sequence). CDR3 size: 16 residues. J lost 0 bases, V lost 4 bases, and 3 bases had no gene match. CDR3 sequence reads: CASSWDRVANTGELFF. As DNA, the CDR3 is TGTGCCAGCAGTTGGGACAGGGTGGCGAACACCGGGGAGCTGTTTTTT.

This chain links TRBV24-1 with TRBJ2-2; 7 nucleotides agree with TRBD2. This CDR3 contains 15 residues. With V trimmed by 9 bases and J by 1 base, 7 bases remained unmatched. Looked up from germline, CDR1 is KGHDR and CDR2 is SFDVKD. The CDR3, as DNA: TGTGCCACCCACAGTGGGGGGGGGAACACCGGGGAGCTGTTTTTT. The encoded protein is CATHSGGGNTGELFF.

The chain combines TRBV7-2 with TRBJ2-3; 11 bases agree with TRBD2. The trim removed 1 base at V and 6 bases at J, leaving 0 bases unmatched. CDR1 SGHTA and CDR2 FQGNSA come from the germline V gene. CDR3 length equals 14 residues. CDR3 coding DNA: TGTGCCAGCAGCTTAGGGACTAGCGGGGATACGCAGTATTTT. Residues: CASSLGTSGDTQYF.

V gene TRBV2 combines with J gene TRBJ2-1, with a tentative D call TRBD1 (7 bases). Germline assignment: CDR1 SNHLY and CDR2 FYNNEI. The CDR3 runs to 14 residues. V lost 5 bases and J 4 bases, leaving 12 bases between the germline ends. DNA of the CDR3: TGTGCCAGCAGTCAGGGGGGCGGATACAATGAGCAGTTCTTC. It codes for CASSQGGGYNEQFF.

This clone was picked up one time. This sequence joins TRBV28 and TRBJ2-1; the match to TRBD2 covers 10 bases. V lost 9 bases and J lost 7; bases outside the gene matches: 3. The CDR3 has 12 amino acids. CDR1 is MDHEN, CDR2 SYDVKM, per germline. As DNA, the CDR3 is TGTGCCAGTAGCGGGGGGCGGAATGAGCAGTTCTTC. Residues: CASSGGRNEQFF.

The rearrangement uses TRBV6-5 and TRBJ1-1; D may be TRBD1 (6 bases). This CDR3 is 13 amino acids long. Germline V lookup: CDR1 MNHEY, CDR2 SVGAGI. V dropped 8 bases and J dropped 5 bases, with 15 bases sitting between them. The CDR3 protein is CASRPSRGTEAFF. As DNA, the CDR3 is TGTGCCAGCCGACCCTCCAGGGGAACTGAAGCTTTCTTT.

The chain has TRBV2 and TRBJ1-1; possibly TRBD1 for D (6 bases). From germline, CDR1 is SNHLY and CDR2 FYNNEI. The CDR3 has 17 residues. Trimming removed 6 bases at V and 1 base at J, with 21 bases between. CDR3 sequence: CASRRGGTAGTNTEAFF. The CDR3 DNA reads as TGTGCCAGCAGGAGGGGGGGTACGGCAGGGACGAACACTGAAGCTTTCTTT.

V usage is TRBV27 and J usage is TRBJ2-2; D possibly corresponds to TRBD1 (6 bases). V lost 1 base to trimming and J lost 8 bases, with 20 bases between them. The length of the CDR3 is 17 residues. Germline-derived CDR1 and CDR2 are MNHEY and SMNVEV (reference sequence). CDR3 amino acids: CASSLLSVRGAVGELFF. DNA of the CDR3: TGTGCCAGCAGTTTATTATCGGTCAGGGGAGCCGTGGGGGAGCTGTTTTTT.

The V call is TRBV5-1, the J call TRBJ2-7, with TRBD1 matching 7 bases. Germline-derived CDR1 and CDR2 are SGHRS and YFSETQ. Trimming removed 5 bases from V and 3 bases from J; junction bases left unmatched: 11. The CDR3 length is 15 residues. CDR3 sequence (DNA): TGCGCCAGCAGGTTTCCTCCGGGACAGATCTACGAGCAGTACTTC. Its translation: CASRFPPGQIYEQYF.

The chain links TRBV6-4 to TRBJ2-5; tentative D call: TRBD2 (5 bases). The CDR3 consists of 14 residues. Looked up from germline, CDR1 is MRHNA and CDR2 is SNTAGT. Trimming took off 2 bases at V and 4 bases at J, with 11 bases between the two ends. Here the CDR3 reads CASSDGRRLETQYF. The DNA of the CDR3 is TGTGCCAGCAGTGACGGCAGGAGGCTAGAGACCCAGTACTTC.

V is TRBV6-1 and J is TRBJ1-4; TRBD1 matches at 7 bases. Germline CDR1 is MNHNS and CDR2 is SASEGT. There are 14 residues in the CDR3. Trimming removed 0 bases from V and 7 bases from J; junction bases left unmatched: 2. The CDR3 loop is CASSEAGGGEKLFF. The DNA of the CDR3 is TGTGCCAGCAGTGAAGCAGGGGGCGGTGAAAAACTGTTTTTT.

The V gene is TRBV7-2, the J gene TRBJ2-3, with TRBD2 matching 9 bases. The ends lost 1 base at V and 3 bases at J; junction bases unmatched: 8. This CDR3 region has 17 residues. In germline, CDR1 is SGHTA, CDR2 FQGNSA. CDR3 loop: CASSLGVAGVITDTQYF. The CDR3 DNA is TGTGCCAGCAGCTTAGGGGTAGCGGGGGTGATAACAGATACGCAGTATTTT.

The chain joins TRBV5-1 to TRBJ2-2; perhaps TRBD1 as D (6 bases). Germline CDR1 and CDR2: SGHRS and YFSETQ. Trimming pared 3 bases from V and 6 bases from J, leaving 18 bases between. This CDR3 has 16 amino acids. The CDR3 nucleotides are TGCGCCAGCAGCTGGGGACACCCCTTTTCGCCCGGGGAGCTGTTTTTT. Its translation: CASSWGHPFSPGELFF.

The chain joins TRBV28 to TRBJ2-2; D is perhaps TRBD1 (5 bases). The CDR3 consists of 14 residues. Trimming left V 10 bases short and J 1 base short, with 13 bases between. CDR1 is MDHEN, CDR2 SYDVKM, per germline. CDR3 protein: CATRVRGNTGELFF. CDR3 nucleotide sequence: TGTGCCACCAGGGTCCGAGGGAACACCGGGGAGCTGTTTTTT.

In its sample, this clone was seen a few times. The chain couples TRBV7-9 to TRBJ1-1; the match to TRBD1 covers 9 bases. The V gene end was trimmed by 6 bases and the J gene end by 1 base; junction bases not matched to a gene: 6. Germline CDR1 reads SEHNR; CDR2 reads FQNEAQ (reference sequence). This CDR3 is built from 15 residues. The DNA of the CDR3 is TGTGCCAGCAGGGATAAGACAGGGGGGAACACTGAAGCTTTCTTT. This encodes CASRDKTGGNTEAFF.